These 13 T cell receptor beta chains share one sample of origin, sequenced in a study of blood T cell repertoires in COVID-19. This table comes from immunoSEQ multiplex PCR, and its TCRdb copy is limited to in-frame clones, with some not included. The table shows roughly 49,000 clones, with roughly 84% occurring only once. The sample consisted of peripheral blood. These receptors were obtained from a man aged 50-59 years with acute or convalescent COVID-19.

The rearrangement joins TRBV6-5 to TRBJ2-7, with TRBD1 matching 9 bases. V dropped 6 bases and J dropped 4; count of bases not matched to a gene: 1. Germline loops: CDR1 MNHEY, CDR2 SVGAGI. The length of the CDR3 is 12 residues. CDR3 nucleotides: TGTGCCAGCAGGGACAGGGGTTACGAGCAGTACTTC. Its protein product is CASRDRGYEQYF.

The V gene is TRBV5-1, the J gene TRBJ2-7; tentatively, D is TRBD1 (5 bases). Looked up from germline, CDR1 is SGHRS and CDR2 is YFSETQ. CDR3 length equals 12 residues. Trimming left V 3 bases short and J 3 bases short, with 7 bases between. CDR3 DNA sequence: TGCGCCAGCAGCTCAGGGAACTACGAGCAGTACTTC. It codes for CASSSGNYEQYF.

The chain links TRBV2 to TRBJ2-7, with 8 bases identical to TRBD1. The CDR3 consists of 14 residues. V dropped 5 bases and J dropped 6; count of bases not matched to a gene: 9. Germline V gives CDR1 SNHLY, CDR2 FYNNEI. The CDR3 coding sequence is TGTGCCAGCAGTCCGGGACAGGCGGTGAGCGAGCAGTACTTC. As protein: CASSPGQAVSEQYF. The full variable domain, in which reference TRBV2 and TRBJ2-7 provide the parts outside the CDR3, is EPEVTQTPSHQVTQMGQEVILRCVPISNHLYFYWYRQILGQKVEFLVSFYNNEISEKSEIFDDQFSVERPDGSNFTLKIRSTKLEDSAMYFCASSPGQAVSEQYFGPGTRLTVT.

The genes are TRBV11-2 and TRBJ2-7; 7 nucleotides agree with TRBD1. Unmatched junction bases numbered 8, after V lost 3 bases and J lost 0 bases. From germline, CDR1 is SGHAT and CDR2 FQNNGV. The length of the CDR3 is 16 residues. The DNA for the CDR3 is TGTGCCAGCAGCTTTTACCGGGACAGAGCCTCCTACGAGCAGTACTTC. Protein sequence: CASSFYRDRASYEQYF.

The chain employs TRBV24-1 and TRBJ2-3, with D perhaps matching TRBD2 (5 bases). Germline V gives CDR1 KGHDR, CDR2 SFDVKD. The V end was cut by 1 base, the J end by 2 bases, with 15 bases between. The CDR3 is 17 residues long. Here the CDR3 DNA reads TGTGCCACCAGTGATTTCACGGGGATCGAGCACACAGATACGCAGTATTTT. Its translation is CATSDFTGIEHTDTQYF.

CDR3 in DNA: TGTGCCAGCAGCGCCATTGGGGGACAACCCCAGCATTTT. Translation gives CASSAIGGQPQHF. The J gene is TRBJ1-5, the V gene TRBV25-1; maybe TRBD1 (6 bases). V dropped 6 bases and J dropped 10 bases, with 16 bases sitting between them. Germline CDR1 and CDR2: MGHDK and SYGVNS. The CDR3 is made up of 13 amino acids.

The chain uses TRBV5-4 and TRBJ2-1; D gene uncertain. V lost 0 bases to trimming and J lost 0 bases, with 7 bases between them. Germline values: CDR1 SGHNT, CDR2 YYREEE (reference sequence). The CDR3 totals 15 residues. The CDR3: CASSLDWSSYNEQFF. CDR3 sequence (DNA): TGTGCCAGCAGCTTGGATTGGAGCTCCTACAATGAGCAGTTCTTC.

The chain combines TRBV9 with TRBJ1-3; D might be TRBD1 (6 bases). This CDR3 has 16 residues. Germline lookup yields CDR1 SGDLS and CDR2 YYNGEE. V lost 0 bases, J lost 4 bases, and 14 bases lay in between. The CDR3 nucleotides are TGTGCCAGCAGCGTAGCCGGGGGGCAGATCGGAAACACCATATATTTT. It codes for CASSVAGGQIGNTIYF.

The chain joins TRBV19 to TRBJ1-1; D unresolved. The CDR3 runs to 11 residues. The germline CDR1 and CDR2 sequences are LNHDA and SQIVND (reference sequence). The germline V and J ends were trimmed by 1 base and 7 bases, with 4 bases remaining between them. The CDR3 protein is CASSIGVEAFF. CDR3 DNA: TGTGCCAGTAGTATAGGAGTTGAAGCTTTCTTT.

This sequence joins TRBV18 and TRBJ2-1, with 9 bases that match TRBD2. This CDR3 region has 16 residues. Germline assignment: CDR1 KGHSH and CDR2 LQKENI. The trim removed 2 bases at V and 4 bases at J, leaving 6 bases unmatched. The CDR3 loop is CASSPVAGGTYNEQFF. CDR3 nucleotide sequence: TGTGCCAGCTCACCAGTGGCGGGAGGGACATACAATGAGCAGTTCTTC.

The V call is TRBV11-2, the J call TRBJ1-2; D gene unclear. CDR1 SGHAT and CDR2 FQNNGV come from the germline V gene. CDR3 size: 14 residues. V lost 1 base to trimming and J lost 5 bases, with 11 bases between them. CDR3 nucleotide sequence: TGTGCCAGCAGCTTAGTAAGCAGAGCGTATGGCTACACCTTC. It yields the protein CASSLVSRAYGYTF.

The chain uses TRBV28 and TRBJ1-6; the D gene is possibly TRBD1 (6 bases). The CDR3 is 14 residues long. The V gene's germline CDR1 is MDHEN and CDR2 SYDVKM. Between the trimmed V and J ends, which lost 2 bases and 10 bases, there was a span of 12 bases. CDR3 sequence (DNA): TGTGCCAGCAGTTTACGGGGGGCTGGGTCACCCCTCCACTTT. It codes for CASSLRGAGSPLHF.

J is TRBJ2-7 and V is TRBV6-5; 7 bases are a match to TRBD1. The CDR3 is 12 amino acids. Trimming at V came to 6 bases and at J to 7 bases, leaving 6 bases not matched to a gene. CDR1 is MNHEY, CDR2 SVGAGI, per germline. CDR3 nucleotides: TGTGCCAGCAGCACAGGGGTGTGGGAGCAGTACTTC. Its translation: CASSTGVWEQYF.